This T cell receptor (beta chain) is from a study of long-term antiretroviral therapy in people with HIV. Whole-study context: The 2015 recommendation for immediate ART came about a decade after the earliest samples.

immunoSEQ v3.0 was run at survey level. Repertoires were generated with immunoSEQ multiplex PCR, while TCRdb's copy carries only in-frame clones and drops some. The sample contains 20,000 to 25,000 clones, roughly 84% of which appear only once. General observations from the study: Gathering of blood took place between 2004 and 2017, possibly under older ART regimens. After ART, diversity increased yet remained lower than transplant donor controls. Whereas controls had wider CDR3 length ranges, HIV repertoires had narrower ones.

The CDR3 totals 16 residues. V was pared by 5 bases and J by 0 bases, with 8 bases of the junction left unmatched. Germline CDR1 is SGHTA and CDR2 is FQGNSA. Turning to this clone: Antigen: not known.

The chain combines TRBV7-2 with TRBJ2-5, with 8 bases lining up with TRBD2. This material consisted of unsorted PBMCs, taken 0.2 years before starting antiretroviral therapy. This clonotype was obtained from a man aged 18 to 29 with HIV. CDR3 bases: TGTGCCAGCAGCCGGGGCGGGGGGAACTACCAAGAGACCCAGTACTTC. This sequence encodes CASSRGGGNYQETQYF.